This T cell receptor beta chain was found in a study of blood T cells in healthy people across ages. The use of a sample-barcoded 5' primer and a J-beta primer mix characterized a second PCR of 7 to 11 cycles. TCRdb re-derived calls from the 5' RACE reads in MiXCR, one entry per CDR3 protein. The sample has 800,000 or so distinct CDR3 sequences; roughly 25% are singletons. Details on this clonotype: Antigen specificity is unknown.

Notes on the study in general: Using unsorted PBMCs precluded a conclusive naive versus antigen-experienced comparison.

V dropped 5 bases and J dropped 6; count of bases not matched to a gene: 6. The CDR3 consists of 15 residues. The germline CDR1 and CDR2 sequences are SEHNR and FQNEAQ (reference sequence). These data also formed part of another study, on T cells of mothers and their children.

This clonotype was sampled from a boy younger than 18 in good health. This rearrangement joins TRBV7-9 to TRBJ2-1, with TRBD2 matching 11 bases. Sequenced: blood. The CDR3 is CASSRPGLAVNEQFF. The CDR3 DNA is TGTGCCAGCAGCCGGCCGGGACTAGCGGTCAATGAGCAGTTCTTC.